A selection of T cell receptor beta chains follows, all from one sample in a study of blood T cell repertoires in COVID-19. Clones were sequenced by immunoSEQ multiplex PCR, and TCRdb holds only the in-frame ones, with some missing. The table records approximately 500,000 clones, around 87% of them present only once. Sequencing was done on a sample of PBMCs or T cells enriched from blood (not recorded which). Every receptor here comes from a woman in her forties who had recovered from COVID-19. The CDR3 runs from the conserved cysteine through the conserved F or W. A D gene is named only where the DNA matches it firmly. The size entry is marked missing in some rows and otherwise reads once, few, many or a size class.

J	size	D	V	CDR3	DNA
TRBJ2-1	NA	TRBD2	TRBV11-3	CASSYGTSGYNEQFF	TGTGCCAGCAGCTATGGGACTAGCGGATACAATGAGCAGTTCTTC
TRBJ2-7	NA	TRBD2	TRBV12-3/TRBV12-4	CASSSGGSYEQYF	TGTGCCAGCAGTTCGGGGGGGTCCTACGAGCAGTACTTC
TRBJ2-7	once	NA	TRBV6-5	CASTSTGLAIYEQYF	TGTGCCAGCACTTCGACGGGGCTAGCGATCTACGAGCAGTACTTC
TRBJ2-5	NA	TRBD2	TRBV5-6	CASSLLAGGETQYF	TGTGCCAGCAGCTTACTAGCGGGAGGAGAGACCCAGTACTTC
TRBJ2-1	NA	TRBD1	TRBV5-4	CASSYRGQSEGNEQFF	TGTGCCAGCAGCTACAGGGGACAGTCAGAGGGAAATGAGCAGTTCTTC
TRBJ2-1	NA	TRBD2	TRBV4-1	CASTYSGSILPEQFF	TGCGCCAGCACCTATAGCGGGAGTATTCTTCCTGAGCAGTTCTTC
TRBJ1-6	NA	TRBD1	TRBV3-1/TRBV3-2	CASRPGQGSSPLHF	TGTGCCAGCAGACCTGGACAGGGAAGCTCACCCCTCCACTTT
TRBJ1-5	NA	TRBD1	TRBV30	CAWKAPDRPNQPQHF	TGTGCCTGGAAGGCGCCGGACAGGCCCAATCAGCCCCAGCATTTT
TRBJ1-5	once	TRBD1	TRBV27	CASSSRQGGIGNQPQHF	TGTGCCAGCAGTTCTCGACAGGGGGGCATCGGCAATCAGCCCCAGCATTTT
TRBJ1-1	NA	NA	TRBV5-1	CASSGGTEAFF	TGCGCCAGCAGCGGCGGGACTGAAGCTTTCTTT
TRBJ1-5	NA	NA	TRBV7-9	CASSPLAPNQPQHF	TGTGCCAGCAGCCCGCTGGCTCCCAATCAGCCCCAGCATTTT
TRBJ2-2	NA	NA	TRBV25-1	CASSVGLYLTGELFF	TGTGCCAGCAGCGTTGGGCTTTACCTCACCGGGGAGCTGTTTTTT
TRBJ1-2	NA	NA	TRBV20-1	CSARAVDYTF	TGCAGTGCTAGAGCAGTCGACTACACCTTC